The rows below give T cell receptor beta chains drawn from one sample of a study of blood T cell repertoires in COVID-19. TCRdb's copy holds only in-frame clones and misses some; the assay was immunoSEQ multiplex PCR. The data hold 150,000 to 200,000 clones, with roughly 88% observed a single time. The sequencing sample was made of PBMCs or T cells enriched from blood (not recorded which). The receptors come from a woman aged 60-75 years who had recovered from COVID-19. Both conserved end residues are part of each CDR3. The D gene is left open where the match is weak. Clone size is not always given. Where it is, it says once, few, many or a class for expanded clones.

>-|TRBV28|TRBJ2-7|-
TGTGCCAGCAATCTCGGGGGCTACGAGCAGTACTTC
CASNLGGYEQYF
>TRBD1|TRBV9|TRBJ1-3|once
TGTGCCAGCAGCCCCTTTGGGACGCCGGGACAGGGGATTCTCGGAAACACCATATATTTT
CASSPFGTPGQGILGNTIYF
>TRBD1|TRBV6-5|TRBJ2-5|-
TGTGCCAGCAGACCCCAAACAGGGGCAGGCCAGTACTTC
CASRPQTGAGQYF
>TRBD1|TRBV18|TRBJ2-1|once
TGTGCCAGCTCACCAATTATAGGACAGGGTCAAAATGAGCAGTTCTTC
CASSPIIGQGQNEQFF
>TRBD2|TRBV30|TRBJ2-2|-
TGTGCCTGGAGTGAGGGCGGGGGGATTTCCGGGGAGCTGTTTTTT
CAWSEGGGISGELFF
>-|TRBV30|TRBJ2-7|-
TGTGCCTGGGCTCAGGGTACCTACGAGCAGTACTTC
CAWAQGTYEQYF
>-|TRBV6-5|TRBJ1-2|-
TGTGCCAGCAGCCCCCGGGGATATGGCTACACCTTC
CASSPRGYGYTF
>-|TRBV27|TRBJ2-7|-
TGTGCCAGCAGCCTCTACCCAGGCTTCAACTACGAGCAGTACTTC
CASSLYPGFNYEQYF
>TRBD2|TRBV3-1/TRBV3-2|TRBJ2-5|-
TGTGCCAGCAGCCCTAGCGGGAGGCAAGAGACCCAGTACTTC
CASSPSGRQETQYF
>-|TRBV5-1|TRBJ1-2|-
TGCGCCAGCAGGTGGACCGAGCGGGGATATGGCTACACCTTC
CASRWTERGYGYTF
>TRBD1|TRBV2|TRBJ2-1|-
TGTGCCAGCAGTGGACAGGGAAGCCCCTACAATGAGCAGTTCTTC
CASSGQGSPYNEQFF
>TRBD1|TRBV2|TRBJ2-7|-
TGTGCCAGCAGTCCCGGGACAGGGCCCTACGAGCAGTACTTC
CASSPGTGPYEQYF
>-|TRBV12-3/TRBV12-4|TRBJ1-1|-
TGTGCCAGCAGGAAGAGCACTGAAGCTTTCTTT
CASRKSTEAFF
>-|TRBV6-6|TRBJ1-2|-
TGTGCCAGCGGACAGCCCATTAACTATGGCTACACCTTC
CASGQPINYGYTF
>TRBD1|TRBV11-2|TRBJ1-3|-
TGTGCCAGCAGCACCCGACAGGGATTGGGGAACACCATATATTTT
CASSTRQGLGNTIYF
>TRBD1|TRBV30|TRBJ1-5|once
TGTGCCTGGGGCGGGACAGGGGGTCAGCCCCAGCATTTT
CAWGGTGGQPQHF
>-|TRBV7-7|TRBJ2-7|once
TGTGCCAGCAGCTCTGGTCCGGGAACCTACGAGCAGTACTTC
CASSSGPGTYEQYF
>-|TRBV5-8|TRBJ1-3|-
TGTGCCAGCAGCCCGGATGCAGGGTTCCTCTCTGGAAACACCATATATTTT
CASSPDAGFLSGNTIYF
>-|TRBV10-1|TRBJ2-2|-
TGCGCCAGCAGCCCAGGGGTTTACGCCGGGGAGCTGTTTTTT
CASSPGVYAGELFF
>TRBD2|TRBV5-1|TRBJ2-1|-
TGCGCCAGCAGCCAGACTAGCGTAAATGAGCAGTTCTTC
CASSQTSVNEQFF
>TRBD2|TRBV5-1|TRBJ2-1|-
TGCGCCAGCAGCTCCGCTAGCGGGAGGGATGATGAGCAGTTCTTC
CASSSASGRDDEQFF
>TRBD1|TRBV6-2/TRBV6-3|TRBJ1-5|few
TGTGCCAGCAGCTCGGGACAGGGGTATGGTTCTAGCAATCAGCCCCAGCATTTT
CASSSGQGYGSSNQPQHF
>-|TRBV15|TRBJ1-1|-
TGTGCCACCAGCAGGGGACAAATTTCCGCGGAAGCTTTCTTT
CATSRGQISAEAFF
>TRBD2|TRBV27|TRBJ2-3|-
TGTGCCAGCAGTTTATCGGGACTAACCTACACAGATACGCAGTATTTT
CASSLSGLTYTDTQYF
>-|TRBV3-1/TRBV3-2|TRBJ2-1|-
TGTGCCAGCAGCCCCTACGACTCCGCAATCGACAATGAGCAGTTCTTC
CASSPYDSAIDNEQFF
>TRBD2|TRBV10-3|TRBJ2-5|-
TGTGCCATCAGTTCGACTAGCGGGGGATTAGGGGAGACCCAGTACTTC
CAISSTSGGLGETQYF
>-|TRBV2|TRBJ2-7|once
TGTGCCAGCAGTGGGGGAGGGGGAGTAGCGGGTTCCTACGAGCAGTACTTC
CASSGGGGVAGSYEQYF
>-|TRBV11-2|TRBJ1-5|-
TGTGCCAGCAGCTTAGGAGGGCCGGTTTTTCAGCCCCAGCATTTT
CASSLGGPVFQPQHF
>TRBD1|TRBV6-5|TRBJ1-2|-
TGTGCCAGCATCAGGGGGGACGGCTACACCTTC
CASIRGDGYTF
>TRBD2|TRBV10-2|TRBJ2-7|-
TGCGCCAGCAGTCGATTAACGAGCGGGAGGAGCAACGAGCAGTACTTC
CASSRLTSGRSNEQYF
>TRBD1|TRBV4-2|TRBJ2-2|-
TGTGCCAGCAGCCAGCGACAGGGGGACACCGGGGAGCTGTTTTTT
CASSQRQGDTGELFF
>-|TRBV5-1|TRBJ2-7|-
TGCGCCAGCAGAATGGGGGACAATGTCTACGAGCAGTACTTC
CASRMGDNVYEQYF
>TRBD2|TRBV2|TRBJ2-1|-
TGTGCCAGCAAATCCCGACTAGCGGGAAACTACAATGAGCAGTTCTTC
CASKSRLAGNYNEQFF
>TRBD1|TRBV5-1|TRBJ2-2|-
TGCGCCAGCAGCCCGCCCACAGGGGTGGGGGAGCTGTTTTTT
CASSPPTGVGELFF
>-|TRBV11-3|TRBJ1-1|-
TGTGCCAGCAGCTTTGGGCAGGGGACTGAAGCTTTCTTT
CASSFGQGTEAFF
>TRBD1|TRBV19|TRBJ1-2|-
TGTGCCAGTAAGTCCGGACAGGGAACCAATAATGGCTACACCTTC
CASKSGQGTNNGYTF
>-|TRBV20-1|TRBJ1-3|-
TGCAGTGCTAGTACAATGGGCAGGGTCTCTGGAAACACCATATATTTT
CSASTMGRVSGNTIYF
>-|TRBV5-5|TRBJ2-3|-
TGTGCCACTCCTGACATTAATACAGATACGCAGTATTTT
CATPDINTDTQYF
>TRBD2|TRBV27|TRBJ2-2|-
TGTGCCAGCAGTGGATCTAGCGGGACTAATACCGGGGAGCTGTTTTTT
CASSGSSGTNTGELFF
>TRBD2|TRBV20-1|TRBJ2-7|-
TGCAGTGCTAGTCCTAGCGGGCACTACTACGAGCAGTACTTC
CSASPSGHYYEQYF
>-|TRBV10-2|TRBJ1-6|-
TGCGCCACCGGCCTGACAAATTCTAATTCACCCCTCCACTTT
CATGLTNSNSPLHF
>-|TRBV19|TRBJ2-1|-
TGTGCCAGTAGTATAGCTGGGCCCAATGAGCAGTTCTTC
CASSIAGPNEQFF
>TRBD1|TRBV28|TRBJ1-4|-
TGTGCCAGCAGCTCGCTTTACAGGGGGCGAGAAAAACTGTTTTTT
CASSSLYRGREKLFF
>TRBD1|TRBV5-1|TRBJ1-4|-
TGCGCCAGCAGCTGGGGGGACAGGGGAGGTGAACTGTTTTTT
CASSWGDRGGELFF